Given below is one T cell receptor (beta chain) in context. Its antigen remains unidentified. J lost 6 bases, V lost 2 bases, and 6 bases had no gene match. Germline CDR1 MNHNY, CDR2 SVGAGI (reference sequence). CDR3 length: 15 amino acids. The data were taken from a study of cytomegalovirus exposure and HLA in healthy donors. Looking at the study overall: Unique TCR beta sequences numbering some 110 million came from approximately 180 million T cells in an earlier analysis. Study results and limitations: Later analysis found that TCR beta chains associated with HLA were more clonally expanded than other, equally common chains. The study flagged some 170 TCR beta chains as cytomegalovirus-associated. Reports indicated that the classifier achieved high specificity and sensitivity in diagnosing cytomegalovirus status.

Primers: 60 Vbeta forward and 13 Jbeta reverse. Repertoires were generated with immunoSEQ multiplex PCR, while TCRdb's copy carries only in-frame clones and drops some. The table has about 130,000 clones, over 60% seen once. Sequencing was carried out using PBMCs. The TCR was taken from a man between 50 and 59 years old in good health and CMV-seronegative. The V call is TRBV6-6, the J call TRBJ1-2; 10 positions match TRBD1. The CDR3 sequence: CASSYPTGQGDGYTF. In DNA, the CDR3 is TGTGCCAGCAGTTACCCTACTGGACAGGGGGATGGCTACACCTTC.